This T cell receptor (beta chain) was identified in a study of metastatic and nonmetastatic thyroid tumors. Study summary: Repertoires of blood and of tissue (tumor or nodule) from malignant and benign thyroid patients were compared. Study results and caveats: Across blood and tumor, TCR beta diversity in malignant thyroid tumors was reportedly significantly higher than in benign nodules.

This clone was recorded at least ten times. Its specificity is not known. No patient had received any treatment before thyroid surgery. MiXCR re-clonotyped the PCR reads for TCRdb. The sample yields tens of thousands of clones, about 18% seen once. V was clipped by 1 base and J by 1 base; unmatched bases: 3. Germline CDR1 LGHNA, CDR2 YNFKEQ. This CDR3 region has 15 residues. The sample comprised blood. The chain links TRBV4-2 to TRBJ1-1; 7 nucleotides agree with TRBD1. The source is a female donor with papillary thyroid cancer or a benign thyroid nodule (not recorded which). Some clones in this sample may be carry-over from other donors' samples. The CDR3 spells CASSQGEGANTEAFF. For the CDR3, the DNA is TGTGCCAGCAGCCAAGGAGAGGGGGCGAACACTGAAGCTTTCTTT.